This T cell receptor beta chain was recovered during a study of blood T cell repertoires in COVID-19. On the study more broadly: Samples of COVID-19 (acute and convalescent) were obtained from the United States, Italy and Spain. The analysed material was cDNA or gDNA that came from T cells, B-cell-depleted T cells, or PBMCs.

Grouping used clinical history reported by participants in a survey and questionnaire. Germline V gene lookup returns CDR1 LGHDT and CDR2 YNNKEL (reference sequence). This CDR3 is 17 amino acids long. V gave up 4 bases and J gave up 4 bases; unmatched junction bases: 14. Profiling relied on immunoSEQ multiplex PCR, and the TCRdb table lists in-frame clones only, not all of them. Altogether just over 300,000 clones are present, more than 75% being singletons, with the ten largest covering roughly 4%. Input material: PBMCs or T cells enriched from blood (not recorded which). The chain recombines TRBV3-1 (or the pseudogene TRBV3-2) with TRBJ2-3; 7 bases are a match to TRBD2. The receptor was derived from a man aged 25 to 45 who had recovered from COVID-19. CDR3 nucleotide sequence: TGTGCCAGCAGCCCCAGGTACGGACTAGGAGAGTCAGATACGCAGTATTTT. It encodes CASSPRYGLGESDTQYF.